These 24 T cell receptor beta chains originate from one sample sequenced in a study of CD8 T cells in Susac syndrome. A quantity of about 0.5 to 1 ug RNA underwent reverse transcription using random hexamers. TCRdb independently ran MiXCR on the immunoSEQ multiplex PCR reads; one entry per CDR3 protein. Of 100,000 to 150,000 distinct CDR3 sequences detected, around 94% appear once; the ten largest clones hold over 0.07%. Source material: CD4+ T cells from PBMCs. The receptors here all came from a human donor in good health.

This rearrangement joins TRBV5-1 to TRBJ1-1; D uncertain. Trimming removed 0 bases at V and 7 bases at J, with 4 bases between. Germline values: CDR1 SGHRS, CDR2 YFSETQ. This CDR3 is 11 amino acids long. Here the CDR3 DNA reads TGCGCCAGCAGCTTGGTTGGTGAAGCTTTCTTT. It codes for CASSLVGEAFF.

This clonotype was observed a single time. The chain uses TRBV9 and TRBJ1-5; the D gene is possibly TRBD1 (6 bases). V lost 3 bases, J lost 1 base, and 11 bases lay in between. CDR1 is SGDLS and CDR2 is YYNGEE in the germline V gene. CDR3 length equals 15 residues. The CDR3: CASSETGHSNQPQHF. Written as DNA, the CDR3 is TGTGCCAGCAGCGAGACAGGTCACAGCAATCAGCCCCAGCATTTT.

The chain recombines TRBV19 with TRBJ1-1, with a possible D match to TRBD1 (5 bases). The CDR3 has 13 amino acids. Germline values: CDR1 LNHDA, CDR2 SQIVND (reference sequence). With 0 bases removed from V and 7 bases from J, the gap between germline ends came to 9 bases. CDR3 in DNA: TGTGCCAGTAGTATAGAGACAGAGCTTGAAGCTTTCTTT. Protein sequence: CASSIETELEAFF.

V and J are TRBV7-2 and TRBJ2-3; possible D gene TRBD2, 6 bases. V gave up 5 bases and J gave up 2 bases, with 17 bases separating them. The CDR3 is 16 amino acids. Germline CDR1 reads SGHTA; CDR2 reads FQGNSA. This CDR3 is CASSLLTGVVTDTQYF. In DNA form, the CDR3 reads TGTGCCAGCAGCCTCTTAACGGGAGTGGTCACAGATACGCAGTATTTT.

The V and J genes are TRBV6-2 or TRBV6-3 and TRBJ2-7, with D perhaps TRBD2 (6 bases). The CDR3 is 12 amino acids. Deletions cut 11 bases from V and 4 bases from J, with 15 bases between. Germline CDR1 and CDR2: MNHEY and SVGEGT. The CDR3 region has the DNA TGTGCCGCCAGGCGGGATGGGTACGAGCAGTACTTC. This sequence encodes CAARRDGYEQYF.

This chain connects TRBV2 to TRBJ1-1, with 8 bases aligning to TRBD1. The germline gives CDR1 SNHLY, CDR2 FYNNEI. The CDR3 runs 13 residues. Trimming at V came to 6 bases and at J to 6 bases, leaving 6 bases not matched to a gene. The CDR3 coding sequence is TGTGCCAGCAGCCAAGACAGGGGTTCTGAAGCTTTCTTT. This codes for CASSQDRGSEAFF.

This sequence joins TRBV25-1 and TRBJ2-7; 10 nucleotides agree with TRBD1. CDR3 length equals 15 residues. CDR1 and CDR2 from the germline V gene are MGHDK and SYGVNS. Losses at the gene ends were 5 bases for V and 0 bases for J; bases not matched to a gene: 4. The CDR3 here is CASSPRQGASYEQYF. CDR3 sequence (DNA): TGTGCCAGCAGTCCCCGACAGGGGGCCTCCTACGAGCAGTACTTC.

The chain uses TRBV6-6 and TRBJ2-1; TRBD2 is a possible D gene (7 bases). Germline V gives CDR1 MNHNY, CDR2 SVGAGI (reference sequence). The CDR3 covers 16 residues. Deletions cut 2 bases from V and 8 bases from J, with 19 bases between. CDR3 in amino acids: CASSYTVGGGGYEQFF. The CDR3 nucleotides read TGTGCCAGCAGTTACACTGTGGGAGGGGGTGGTTATGAGCAGTTCTTC.

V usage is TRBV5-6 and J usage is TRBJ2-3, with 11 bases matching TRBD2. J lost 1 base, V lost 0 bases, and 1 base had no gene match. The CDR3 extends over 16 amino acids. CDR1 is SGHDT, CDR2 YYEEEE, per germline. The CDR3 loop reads CASSLATSGGTDTQYF. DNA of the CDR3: TGTGCCAGCAGCTTGGCGACTAGCGGGGGCACAGATACGCAGTATTTT.

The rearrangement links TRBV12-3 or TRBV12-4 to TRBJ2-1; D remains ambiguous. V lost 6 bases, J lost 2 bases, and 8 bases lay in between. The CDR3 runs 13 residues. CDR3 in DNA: TGTGCCAGCAGCCAGGACGCCTACAATGAGCAGTTCTTC. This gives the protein CASSQDAYNEQFF.

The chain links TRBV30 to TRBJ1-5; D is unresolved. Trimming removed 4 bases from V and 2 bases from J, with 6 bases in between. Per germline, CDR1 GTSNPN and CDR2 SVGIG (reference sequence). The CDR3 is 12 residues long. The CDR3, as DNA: TGTGCCTGGAACCTCGGCAATCAGCCCCAGCATTTT. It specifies CAWNLGNQPQHF.

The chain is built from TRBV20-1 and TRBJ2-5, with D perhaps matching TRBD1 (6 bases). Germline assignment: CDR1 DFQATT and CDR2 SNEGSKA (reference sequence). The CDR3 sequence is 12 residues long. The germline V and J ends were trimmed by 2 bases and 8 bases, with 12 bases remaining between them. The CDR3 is CSARSLGGTQYF. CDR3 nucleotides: TGCAGTGCTAGATCCCTAGGGGGAACCCAGTACTTC.

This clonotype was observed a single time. DNA for the CDR3: TGTGCCAGCAGTTCAGGGCCCTGGAAGGACTATGGCTACACCTTC. This sequence encodes CASSSGPWKDYGYTF. The chain uses TRBV12-3 or TRBV12-4 and TRBJ1-2; D is possibly TRBD1 (5 bases). Deletions cut 4 bases from V and 3 bases from J, with 15 bases between. The CDR3 has 15 residues.

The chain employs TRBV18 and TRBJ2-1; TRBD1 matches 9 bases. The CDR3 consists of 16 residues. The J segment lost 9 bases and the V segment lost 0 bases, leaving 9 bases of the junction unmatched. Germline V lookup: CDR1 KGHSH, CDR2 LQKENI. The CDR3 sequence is CASSPPSGTGRGEQFF. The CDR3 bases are TGTGCCAGCTCACCACCCTCCGGGACAGGGCGAGGTGAGCAGTTCTTC.

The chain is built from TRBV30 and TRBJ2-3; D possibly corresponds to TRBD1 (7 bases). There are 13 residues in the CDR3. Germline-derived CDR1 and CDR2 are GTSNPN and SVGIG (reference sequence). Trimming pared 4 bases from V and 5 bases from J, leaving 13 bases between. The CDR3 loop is CAWTEGAVDTQYF. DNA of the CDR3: TGTGCCTGGACGGAGGGGGCTGTAGATACGCAGTATTTT.

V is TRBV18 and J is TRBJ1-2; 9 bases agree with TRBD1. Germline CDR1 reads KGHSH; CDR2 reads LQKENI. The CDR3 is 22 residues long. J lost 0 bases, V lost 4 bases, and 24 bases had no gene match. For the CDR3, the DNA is TGTGCCAGCTCACTGTGGCCCCCGACCGAACCCGAACGACAGGGGGCTAACTATGGCTACACCTTC. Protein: CASSLWPPTEPERQGANYGYTF.

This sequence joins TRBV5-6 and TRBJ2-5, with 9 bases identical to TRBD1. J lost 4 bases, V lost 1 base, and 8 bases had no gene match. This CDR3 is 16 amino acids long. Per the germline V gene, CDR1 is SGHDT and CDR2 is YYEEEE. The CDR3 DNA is TGTGCCAGCAGCTTGACAGGGGGCGACTTCCTAGAGACCCAGTACTTC. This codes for CASSLTGGDFLETQYF.

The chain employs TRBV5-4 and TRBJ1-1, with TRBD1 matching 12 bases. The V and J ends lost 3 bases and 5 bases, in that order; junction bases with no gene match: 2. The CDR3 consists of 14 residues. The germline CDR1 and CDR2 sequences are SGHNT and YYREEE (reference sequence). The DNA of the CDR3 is TGTGCCAGCAGCTGGGACAGGGGGCAAACTGAAGCTTTCTTT. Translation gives CASSWDRGQTEAFF.

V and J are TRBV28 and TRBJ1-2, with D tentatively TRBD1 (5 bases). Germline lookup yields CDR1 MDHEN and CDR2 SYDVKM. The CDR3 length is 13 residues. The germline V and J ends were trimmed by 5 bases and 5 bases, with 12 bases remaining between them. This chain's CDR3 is CASSRDGKYGYTF. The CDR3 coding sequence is TGTGCCAGCAGTAGGGACGGAAAATATGGCTACACCTTC.

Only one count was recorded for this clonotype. This CDR3 is CSARVDSSYEQYF. The CDR3 bases are TGCAGTGCTAGGGTCGATAGCTCCTACGAGCAGTACTTC. The chain carries TRBV20-1 and TRBJ2-7; unclear D gene. The CDR3 length is 13 residues. V shed 3 bases and J shed 0 bases, with 9 bases lying between them. Per germline, CDR1 DFQATT and CDR2 SNEGSKA (reference sequence).

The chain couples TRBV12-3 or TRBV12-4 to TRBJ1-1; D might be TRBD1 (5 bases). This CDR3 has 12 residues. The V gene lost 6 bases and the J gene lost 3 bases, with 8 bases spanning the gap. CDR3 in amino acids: CASSDSYTEAFF. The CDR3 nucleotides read TGTGCCAGCAGCGACAGCTACACTGAAGCTTTCTTT.

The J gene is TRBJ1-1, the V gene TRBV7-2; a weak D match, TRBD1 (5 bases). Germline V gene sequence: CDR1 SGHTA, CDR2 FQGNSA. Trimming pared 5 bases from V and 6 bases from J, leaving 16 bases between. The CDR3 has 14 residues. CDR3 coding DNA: TGTGCCAGCAGCCCGACCCTACAGGTATCTGAAGCTTTCTTT. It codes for CASSPTLQVSEAFF.

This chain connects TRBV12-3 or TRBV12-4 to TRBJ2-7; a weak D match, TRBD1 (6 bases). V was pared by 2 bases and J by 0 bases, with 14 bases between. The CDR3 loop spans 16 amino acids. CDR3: CASSLRLGASSYEQYF. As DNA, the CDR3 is TGTGCCAGCAGTTTAAGGTTGGGGGCGAGCTCCTACGAGCAGTACTTC.

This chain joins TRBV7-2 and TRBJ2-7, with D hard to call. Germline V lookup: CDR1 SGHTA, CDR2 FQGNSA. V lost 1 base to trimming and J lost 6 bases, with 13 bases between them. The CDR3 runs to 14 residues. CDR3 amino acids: CASSLVWTSSEQYF. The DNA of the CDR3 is TGTGCCAGCAGCTTAGTGTGGACCTCTTCCGAGCAGTACTTC.